Below are 22 T cell receptor beta chains sequenced from a single sample in a study of blood T cells in healthy people across ages. Then a second PCR, running roughly 6 to 12 cycles, was carried out with a sample-barcoded 5' primer and a J-beta primer mix. TCRdb passed the 5' RACE reads through MiXCR, listing each CDR3 protein once. The data show approximately 360,000 distinct CDR3 sequences, more than 45% seen once. Sequencing was carried out using blood. These receptor sequences come from a man in his sixties in good health.

This clonotype has ten or more counts. For the CDR3, the DNA is TGTGCCATCAGTGAGTCGACTCAGGCAAGCAATGAAAAACTGTTTTTT. Translated, it gives CAISESTQASNEKLFF. The chain uses TRBV10-3 and TRBJ1-4; D not resolved. This CDR3 is built from 16 residues. Trimming cost V 0 bases and J 5 bases, with 13 bases left between them. Germline V gene lookup returns CDR1 ENHRY and CDR2 SYGVKD.

The table lists this clonotype with many counts. V usage is TRBV27 and J usage is TRBJ2-7; D possibly corresponds to TRBD2 (6 bases). V lost 3 bases and J lost 2, with 11 bases in between. The CDR3 is 14 amino acids. Germline V gene sequence: CDR1 MNHEY, CDR2 SMNVEV (reference sequence). Here the CDR3 reads CASSLGGKAYEQYF. The CDR3 DNA is TGTGCCAGCAGTTTGGGGGGAAAAGCCTACGAGCAGTACTTC.

This sequence joins TRBV29-1 and TRBJ2-3, with 11 bases matching TRBD2. The CDR3 spans 15 residues. Germline CDR1 is SQVTM and CDR2 is ANQGSEA. The V and J ends lost 6 bases and 0 bases, in that order; junction bases with no gene match: 5. CDR3 in amino acids: CSVTSGVTSTDTQYF. In DNA, the CDR3 is TGCAGCGTGACTAGCGGGGTAACTAGCACAGATACGCAGTATTTT.

This clonotype was detected only once. Because it lacks the conserved phenylalanine or tryptophan at the end, this CDR3 is likely a read error. The chain has TRBV6-2 or TRBV6-3 and TRBJ1-5; TRBD1 aligns across 9 bases. The V and J ends lost 4 bases and 3 bases, in that order; junction bases with no gene match: 7. This CDR3 comprises 16 residues. Germline V gene data show CDR1 as MNHEY and CDR2 as SVGEGT. DNA of the CDR3: TGTGCCAGCAGTTCCGCGGGACAGGGTGTCAATCAGCCCCAGCATGTT. It is translated as CASSSAGQGVNQPQHV.

A few counts support this clonotype. The CDR3: CASSSWPGGEQYF. As DNA, the CDR3 is TGTGCCAGCAGCTCGTGGCCAGGAGGAGAGCAGTACTTC. This chain connects TRBV5-6 to TRBJ2-7, with TRBD2 as a possible D gene (5 bases). This CDR3 contains 13 residues. V lost 3 bases to trimming and J lost 7 bases, with 14 bases between them. Germline CDR1 is SGHDT and CDR2 is YYEEEE.

This clonotype was counted a few times. V gene TRBV7-2 combines with J gene TRBJ2-5, with D unclear. Germline lookup yields CDR1 SGHTA and CDR2 FQGNSA. Trimming pared 0 bases from V and 2 bases from J, leaving 7 bases between. The length of the CDR3 is 14 residues. In nucleotides, the CDR3 is TGTGCCAGCAGCTTAGCCCCTAGACAAGAGACCCAGTACTTC. Its protein product is CASSLAPRQETQYF.

J is TRBJ1-3 and V is TRBV5-4; no firm D call. Trimming removed 0 bases at V and 7 bases at J, with 11 bases between. Germline V gene sequence: CDR1 SGHNT, CDR2 YYREEE (reference sequence). This CDR3 is built from 14 residues. The CDR3 DNA follows: TGTGCCAGCAGCTTGGCCGGTACCGCCAACACCATATATTTT. Protein: CASSLAGTANTIYF.

This clonotype was found a few times. CDR3 in amino acids: CSARPQIAGTQYF. In DNA form, the CDR3 reads TGCAGTGCTAGGCCCCAAATAGCGGGAACGCAGTATTTT. The V call is TRBV20-1, the J call TRBJ2-3; 8 bases are shared with TRBD2. CDR1 is DFQATT, CDR2 SNEGSKA, per germline (reference sequence). The CDR3 contains 13 residues. V lost 3 bases and J lost 9; bases outside the gene matches: 8.

V usage is TRBV5-1 and J usage is TRBJ2-3; TRBD2 matches 15 bases. Per germline, CDR1 SGHRS and CDR2 YFSETQ. The CDR3 covers 17 residues. V dropped 3 bases and J dropped 2; count of bases not matched to a gene: 4. The CDR3 nucleotides read TGCGCCAGCAGCTCGGGACTAGCGGGGGGACCCACAGATACGCAGTATTTT. This sequence encodes CASSSGLAGGPTDTQYF.

The CDR3 bases are TGTGCCAGCAGTGAGGGACTAGCGAGTGGGACTGAGCAGTACTTC. Protein: CASSEGLASGTEQYF. The chain joins TRBV6-1 to TRBJ2-5, with 10 bases fitting TRBD2. CDR1 and CDR2 (germline): MNHNS, SASEGT. CDR3 length equals 15 residues. V trimming: 3 bases; J trimming: 11 bases; junction bases outside the gene matches: 12.

The sample holds a few counts of this clonotype. The chain couples TRBV20-1 to TRBJ1-4; 8 nucleotides line up with TRBD1. This CDR3 spans 13 amino acids. After removal of 5 bases from V and 5 bases from J, the junction contained 4 bases not matched to a gene. CDR1 is DFQATT, CDR2 SNEGSKA, per germline (reference sequence). In DNA form, the CDR3 reads TGCAGTGCTCCTACAGGGGGGAATGAAAAACTGTTTTTT. Amino acid sequence: CSAPTGGNEKLFF.

Written as DNA, the CDR3 is TGCAGTGCTAGTTTTTTAGGCTACCAAGAGACCCAGTACTTC. Protein sequence: CSASFLGYQETQYF. The chain combines TRBV20-1 with TRBJ2-5; D is uncertain. Germline V gene data show CDR1 as DFQATT and CDR2 as SNEGSKA (reference sequence). V was shortened by 3 bases and J by 0 bases, with 11 bases between the two germline ends. This CDR3 spans 14 amino acids.

On this clonotype itself: At one end, the junction sequence differs from germline, possibly due to a read error. The chain combines TRBV9 with TRBJ2-7; tentatively, D is TRBD2 (6 bases). CDR1 is SGDLS and CDR2 is YYNGEE in the germline V gene. This CDR3 region has 14 residues. CDR3 protein: CTSSTRASGGEQYF. The CDR3 DNA is TGTACCAGCAGCACTAGGGCTTCCGGGGGCGAGCAGTACTTC.

The V and J genes are TRBV12-3 or TRBV12-4 and TRBJ2-4; unclear D gene. The CDR3 length is 14 residues. Trimming stripped 7 bases from V and 7 bases from J, with 17 bases between. The CDR3 region has the DNA TGTGCCAGCACCACGGTGGGCGAAGGGAACATTCAGTACTTC. Amino acid sequence: CASTTVGEGNIQYF.

The genes are TRBV7-9 and TRBJ1-5, with D possibly TRBD1 on 6 matching bases. This CDR3 is built from 16 residues. Germline V gene sequence: CDR1 SEHNR, CDR2 FQNEAQ (reference sequence). Trimming took off 1 base at V and 2 bases at J, with 12 bases between the two ends. CDR3 DNA: TGTGCCAGCAGCTTAGGCGCAGGGGATGGCAATCAGCCCCAGCATTTT. Amino acid sequence: CASSLGAGDGNQPQHF.

A few counts support this clonotype. The rearrangement joins TRBV20-1 to TRBJ1-3, with D maybe TRBD1 (5 bases). Trimming removed 5 bases at V and 0 bases at J, with 20 bases between. CDR1 and CDR2 from the germline V gene are DFQATT and SNEGSKA (reference sequence). This CDR3 has 17 amino acids. DNA for the CDR3: TGCAGTGCTCTTCGGGGGGGGGTAGTGCTCTCTGGAAACACCATATATTTT. Amino acids: CSALRGGVVLSGNTIYF.

The chain links TRBV6-2 or TRBV6-3 to TRBJ2-3; D remains ambiguous. V gave up 3 bases and J gave up 0 bases, with 7 bases separating them. CDR3 length: 14 residues. Germline values: CDR1 MNHEY, CDR2 SVGEGT. CDR3 loop: CASSYGRSTDTQYF. CDR3 nucleotide sequence: TGTGCCAGCAGTTATGGCCGTAGCACAGATACGCAGTATTTT.

Points on this clonotype: The junction differs from germline at one of its ends, possibly a read error. V usage is TRBV25-1 and J usage is TRBJ2-6; 7 nucleotides agree with TRBD1. Germline lookup yields CDR1 MGHDK and CDR2 SYGVNS. The CDR3 runs 18 residues. The DNA for the CDR3 is TGTGCCAGCAGTTCACGACAGGGCTTGAGGTATGGGGCCAACGTCCCGACTTTC. Its protein is CASSSRQGLRYGANVPTF.

The chain links TRBV20-1 to TRBJ2-1; TRBD2 is a possible D gene (7 bases). Germline V gene data show CDR1 as DFQATT and CDR2 as SNEGSKA (reference sequence). The CDR3 runs 13 residues. The V end lost 3 bases, the J end lost 4 bases, and 10 bases lay between the germline ends. CDR3 in DNA: TGCAGTGCTAGGGCGGGGGCTTACAATGAGCAGTTCTTC. It codes for CSARAGAYNEQFF.

This sequence joins TRBV6-2 or TRBV6-3 and TRBJ2-6; D is undetermined. The CDR3 is made up of 16 amino acids. The germline CDR1 and CDR2 sequences are MNHEY and SVGEGT. Trimming removed 6 bases at V and 0 bases at J, with 12 bases between. The CDR3 region is CASRHNTNSGANVLTF. The CDR3 bases are TGTGCCAGCAGACACAACACCAACTCTGGGGCCAACGTCCTGACTTTC.

Many counts were recorded for this clonotype. This chain joins TRBV12-5 and TRBJ1-1; no firm D call. Germline CDR1 reads LGHNT; CDR2 reads FRNRAP. The CDR3 extends over 16 amino acids. V dropped 5 bases and J dropped 1 base, with 17 bases sitting between them. The DNA for the CDR3 is TGTGCTAGTGGTCTACCCTTCCCCCACACGAACACTGAAGCTTTCTTT. It codes for CASGLPFPHTNTEAFF.

J is TRBJ2-7 and V is TRBV5-1, with 9 bases aligning to TRBD2. The J call is doubtful: the DNA matches TRBJ2-5 better. The CDR3 sequence is 16 residues long. Germline CDR1 reads SGHRS; CDR2 reads YFSETQ. The CDR3: CASSRSGTSLRETQYF. In nucleotides, the CDR3 is TGCGCCAGCAGCCGGAGCGGGACTAGCCTGCGAGAGACCCAGTACTTC.